The next 2 T cell receptor beta chains were all read from a single sample in a study of PD-1 blockade in classical Hodgkin lymphoma. TCRdb keeps only in-frame clones here, not all; method: immunoSEQ multiplex PCR. This table has 70,000 or so clones, about 94% appearing once. Regarding time point: newly diagnosed, previously untreated cHL patient sample. Sequenced input: peripheral blood mononuclear cells (PBMCs). Receptors were obtained from a human donor with classical Hodgkin lymphoma.

The chain links TRBV11-2 to TRBJ1-3, with 7 positions matching TRBD1. V lost 6 bases, J lost 8 bases, and 10 bases stayed unmatched. Germline V gene lookup returns CDR1 SGHAT and CDR2 FQNNGV. The length of the CDR3 is 14 residues. The CDR3 DNA is TGTGCCAGCAGGCGCCCACAGGGGCGGGACACCATATATTTT. Its translation is CASRRPQGRDTIYF.

The J gene is TRBJ2-1, the V gene TRBV6-6, with 9 bases lining up with TRBD2. J lost 9 bases, V lost 7 bases, and 10 bases had no gene match. Germline V gene sequence: CDR1 MNHNY, CDR2 SVGAGI (reference sequence). The CDR3 contains 14 residues. The CDR3 DNA sequence: TGTGCCAGCATTAGGTCATCAGCGGGAGGTGAGCAGTTCTTC. This encodes CASIRSSAGGEQFF.